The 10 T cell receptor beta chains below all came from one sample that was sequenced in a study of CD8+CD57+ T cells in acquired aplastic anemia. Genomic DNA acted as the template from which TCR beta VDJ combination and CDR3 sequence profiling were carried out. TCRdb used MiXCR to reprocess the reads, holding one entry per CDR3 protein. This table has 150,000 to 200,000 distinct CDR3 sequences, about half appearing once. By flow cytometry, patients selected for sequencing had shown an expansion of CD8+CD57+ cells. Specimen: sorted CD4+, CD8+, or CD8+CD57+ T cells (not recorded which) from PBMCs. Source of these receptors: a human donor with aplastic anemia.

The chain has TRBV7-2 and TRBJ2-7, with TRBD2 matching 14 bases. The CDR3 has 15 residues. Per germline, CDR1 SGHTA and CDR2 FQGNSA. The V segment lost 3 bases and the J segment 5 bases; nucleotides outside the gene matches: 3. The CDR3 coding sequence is TGTGCCAGCAGCTTCCGGACTAGCGGGGGGCACGAGCAGTACTTC. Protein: CASSFRTSGGHEQYF.

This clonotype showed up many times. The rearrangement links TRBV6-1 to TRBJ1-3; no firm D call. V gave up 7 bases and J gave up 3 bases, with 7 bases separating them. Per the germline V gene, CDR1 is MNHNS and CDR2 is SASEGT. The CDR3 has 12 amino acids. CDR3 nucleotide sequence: TGTGCCAGCACGTCACGTGGAAACACCATATATTTT. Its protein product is CASTSRGNTIYF.

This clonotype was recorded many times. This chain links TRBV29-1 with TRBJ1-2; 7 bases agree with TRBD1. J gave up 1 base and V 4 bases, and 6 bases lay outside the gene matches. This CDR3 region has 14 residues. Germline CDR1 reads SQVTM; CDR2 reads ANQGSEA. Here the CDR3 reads CSVGTGEGNYGYTF. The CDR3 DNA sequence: TGCAGCGTTGGTACAGGGGAAGGTAACTATGGCTACACCTTC.

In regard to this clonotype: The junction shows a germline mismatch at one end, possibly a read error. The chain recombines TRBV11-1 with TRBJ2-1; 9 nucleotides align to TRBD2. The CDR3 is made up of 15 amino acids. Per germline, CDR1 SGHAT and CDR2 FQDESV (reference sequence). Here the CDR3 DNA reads TGTGCCAACAGCACCACGGGGACTAGCAGCAATGAGCAGTTCTTC. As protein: CANSTTGTSSNEQFF.

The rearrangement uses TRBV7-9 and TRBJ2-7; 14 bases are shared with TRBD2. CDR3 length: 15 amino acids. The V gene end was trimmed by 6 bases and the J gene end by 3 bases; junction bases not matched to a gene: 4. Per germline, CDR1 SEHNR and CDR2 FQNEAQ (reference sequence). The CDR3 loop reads CASSGLAGGLYEQYF. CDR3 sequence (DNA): TGTGCCAGCAGTGGACTAGCGGGAGGACTCTACGAGCAGTACTTC.

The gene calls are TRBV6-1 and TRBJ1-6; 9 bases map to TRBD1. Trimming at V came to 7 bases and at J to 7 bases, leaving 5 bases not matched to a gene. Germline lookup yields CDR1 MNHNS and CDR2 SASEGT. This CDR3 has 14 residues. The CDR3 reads CASIRQGVNSPLHF. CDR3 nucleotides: TGTGCCAGCATCAGACAGGGGGTAAATTCACCCCTCCACTTT.

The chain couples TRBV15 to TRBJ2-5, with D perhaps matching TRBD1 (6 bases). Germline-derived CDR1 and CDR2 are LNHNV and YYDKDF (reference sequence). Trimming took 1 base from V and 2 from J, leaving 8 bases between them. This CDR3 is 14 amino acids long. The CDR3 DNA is TGTGCCACCAGCAGAGGAGGACAGCAAGAGACCCAGTACTTC. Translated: CATSRGGQQETQYF.

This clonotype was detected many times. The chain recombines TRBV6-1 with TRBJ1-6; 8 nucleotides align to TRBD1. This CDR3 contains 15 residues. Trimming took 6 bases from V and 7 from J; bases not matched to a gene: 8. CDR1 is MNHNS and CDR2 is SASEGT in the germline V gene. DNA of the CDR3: TGTGCCAGCAGATTTGGACAGGGCGACAATTCACCCCTCCACTTT. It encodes CASRFGQGDNSPLHF.

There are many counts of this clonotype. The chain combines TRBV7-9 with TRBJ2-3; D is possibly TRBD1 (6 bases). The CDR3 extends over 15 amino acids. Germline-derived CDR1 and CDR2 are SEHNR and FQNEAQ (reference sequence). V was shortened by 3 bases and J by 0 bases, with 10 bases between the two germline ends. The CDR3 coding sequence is TGTGCCAGCAGCTTTTGGACAGCTAGCACAGATACGCAGTATTTT. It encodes CASSFWTASTDTQYF.

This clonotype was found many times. The CDR3 nucleotides read TGTGCCAGCAGTGCCCGGGGCCTGAACACTGAAGCTTTCTTT. It encodes CASSARGLNTEAFF. The chain joins TRBV6-1 to TRBJ1-1; tentative D call: TRBD1 (5 bases). V was pared by 4 bases and J by 0 bases, with 9 bases between. The CDR3 has 14 amino acids. Germline CDR1 MNHNS, CDR2 SASEGT.